This TCR beta chain was sequenced for a study of T cell repertoires in cytomegalovirus infection. Study-level information: Recently identified HLA-C-restricted and well-studied HLA-B-restricted CMV epitopes were used. Shared public TCR beta signatures pointed to both CMV infection and a matching HLA type. Study-level points and caveats: In two of eight donors, the top clonotype was HLA-C-restricted CMV-specific. Frequencies of public TCR beta families were cumulated, and this identified carriers of CMV plus the relevant HLA.

The CDR3 runs to 15 residues. With V trimmed by 5 bases and J by 4 bases, 7 bases remained unmatched. Germline-derived CDR1 and CDR2 are SEHNR and FQNEAQ (reference sequence). A word on this clonotype: Its antigen is still unknown.

MiXCR was run by TCRdb on the reads, yielding one entry per CDR3 protein. The sample records some 940,000 distinct CDR3 sequences, about a third being singletons. The sample consisted of cultured CD8+ T cells from PBMCs, taken from culture after CMV antigen stimulation. The chain is built from TRBV7-9 and TRBJ2-2; 7 bases are shared with TRBD1. The TCR originated in a human donor in good health (CMV status not recorded). Some clones in this sample may be carry-over from other donors' samples. CDR3 loop: CASSRQTGRTGELFF. Written as DNA, the CDR3 is TGTGCCAGCAGCCGCCAGACAGGGCGCACCGGGGAGCTGTTTTTT.